These 10 T cell receptor beta chains originate from one sample sequenced in a study of CD8+CD57+ T cells in acquired aplastic anemia. The use of genomic DNA as template underpinned the TCR beta VDJ and CDR3 profiling. TCRdb processed the reads anew with MiXCR; each CDR3 protein has one entry. Of about 130,000 distinct CDR3 sequences listed, roughly 50% were seen once; the top ten hold 2% to 3%. Sequencing was carried out using sorted CD4+, CD8+, or CD8+CD57+ T cells (not recorded which) from PBMCs. These TCRs come from a human donor in good health, serving as a control.

The genes are TRBV15 and TRBJ2-7; D remains ambiguous. The V end lost 0 bases, the J end lost 6 bases, and 9 bases lay between the germline ends. This CDR3 region has 13 residues. Per the germline V gene, CDR1 is LNHNV and CDR2 is YYDKDF (reference sequence). In DNA, the CDR3 is TGTGCCACCAGCAGAGATCCCATCGGCGAGCAGTACTTC. Amino acids: CATSRDPIGEQYF. Full variable domain (missing parts from reference TRBV15 and TRBJ2-7): DAMVIQNPRYQVTQFGKPVTLSCSQTLNHNVMYWYQQKSSQAPKLLFHYYDKDFNNEADTPDNFQSRRPNTSFCFLDIRSPGLGDTAMYLCATSRDPIGEQYFGPGTRLTVT.

The chain links TRBV20-1 to TRBJ2-7, with 8 bases matching TRBD1. Trimming at V came to 4 bases and at J to 6 bases, leaving 11 bases not matched to a gene. The CDR3 runs 14 residues. From germline, CDR1 is DFQATT and CDR2 SNEGSKA (reference sequence). The CDR3 loop is CSAKSCRGRGEQYF. The CDR3 DNA is TGCAGTGCTAAGTCTTGCAGGGGGCGAGGCGAGCAGTACTTC.

This chain connects TRBV4-3 to TRBJ1-2; a possible D gene is TRBD1 (5 bases). The CDR3 contains 15 residues. The V and J ends lost 0 bases and 1 base respectively, with 9 bases between them. In germline, CDR1 is LGHNA, CDR2 YSLEER. CDR3 protein: CASSQDRQINYGYTF. CDR3 DNA sequence: TGCGCCAGCAGCCAAGATAGACAGATTAACTATGGCTACACCTTC.

The table lists this clonotype with many counts. V usage is TRBV7-3 and J usage is TRBJ2-5, with D possibly being TRBD1 (6 bases). The germline V gene has CDR1 SGHTA and CDR2 FQGTGA. Trimming left V 5 bases short and J 2 bases short, with 18 bases between. CDR3 size: 16 residues. The CDR3 bases are TGTGCCAGCAGCCCAGTTGGGACATCAACACAAGAGACCCAGTACTTC. Protein sequence: CASSPVGTSTQETQYF.

V usage is TRBV9 and J usage is TRBJ2-5; possibly TRBD2 for D (5 bases). Germline V gives CDR1 SGDLS, CDR2 YYNGEE. CDR3 length: 14 amino acids. V dropped 4 bases and J dropped 4 bases, with 14 bases sitting between them. CDR3 nucleotide sequence: TGTGCCAGCAGCCCCCTGGCGGGCCGAGAGACCCAGTACTTC. It yields the protein CASSPLAGRETQYF.

In its sample, this clonotype was seen many times. The gene calls are TRBV7-9 and TRBJ1-4, with D uncertain. The CDR3 consists of 14 residues. Germline loops: CDR1 SEHNR, CDR2 FQNEAQ (reference sequence). V gave up 1 base and J gave up 3 bases, with 6 bases separating them. For the CDR3, the DNA is TGTGCCAGCAGCTTAGGACCCTCTAATGAAAAACTGTTTTTT. Translated: CASSLGPSNEKLFF.

As to this clonotype: Its ends do not fully match the called genes, so a read error is possible. This chain joins TRBV15 and TRBJ2-3, with TRBD1 identical over 9 bases. The CDR3 totals 15 residues. Germline CDR1 LNHNV, CDR2 YYDKDF (reference sequence). Here the CDR3 reads CASSPDRGKYNEQYF. The CDR3 DNA reads as TGTGCCAGCAGCCCCGACAGGGGGAAGTACAATGAGCAGTATTTT.

This rearrangement joins TRBV7-9 to TRBJ2-5, with a tentative D call TRBD2 (5 bases). The germline V and J ends were trimmed by 5 bases and 4 bases, with 11 bases remaining between them. The CDR3 sequence is 13 residues long. CDR1 SEHNR and CDR2 FQNEAQ come from the germline V gene (reference sequence). For the CDR3, the DNA is TGTGCCAGCAGCCTTACCCGGGGAGAGACCCAGTACTTC. As protein: CASSLTRGETQYF.

On this clonotype itself: A read error may be the cause here, since a much bigger clone is one base away. No conserved phenylalanine or tryptophan is present at the end of the CDR3, so a read error is the likely explanation. This chain joins TRBV12-3 or TRBV12-4 and TRBJ2-7; D may be TRBD2 (5 bases). CDR3 length equals 15 residues. V was clipped by 4 bases and J by 2 bases, with 15 bases between them. DNA of the CDR3: TGTGCCAGCAGTTACTACGGGGAAACGACCTACGAGCAGTACCTC. It is translated as CASSYYGETTYEQYL.

This clonotype has only one observation. The CDR3: CASSAPRGQGASNEQFF. CDR3 DNA: TGTGCCAGCAGTGCTCCCCGTGGACAGGGGGCGTCAAATGAGCAGTTCTTC. The V and J genes are TRBV25-1 and TRBJ2-1; 11 bases are shared with TRBD1. CDR3 length: 17 amino acids. Per the germline V gene, CDR1 is MGHDK and CDR2 is SYGVNS. V lost 4 bases to trimming and J lost 7 bases; unmatched junction nucleotides: 12.